The following is a T cell receptor beta chain sequence with its context. Its specificity is unknown. This sample was included in a study of T-cell reconstitution after alpha-beta-depleted transplantation in children. Broader study findings: Several hundred graft clones that had expanded were reportedly the source of alpha-beta T cells about two months after transplant.

This CDR3 contains 11 residues. Germline loops: CDR1 DFQATT, CDR2 SNEGSKA (reference sequence). Trimming left V 4 bases short and J 4 bases short, with 8 bases between. Molecular barcoding with unique molecular identifiers was used for the TCRbeta library. TCRdb called the PCR reads again in MiXCR, with one record for every CDR3 protein. The repertoire holds roughly 420,000 distinct CDR3 sequences, about 16% seen once, with 25% to 35% in the top ten. The V call is TRBV20-1, the J call TRBJ2-7; D is uncertain. This TCR was sampled from a boy under three years old who had a stem cell transplant for Wiskott-Aldrich syndrome, so the T cells may come from the graft donor. Sequenced material: PBMCs, mostly from graft donor cells, taken 360 days after TCRalphabeta/CD19-depleted stem cell transplant. The CDR3 coding sequence is TGCAGTGCTACGACTGCTTACGAGCAGTACTTC. Residues: CSATTAYEQYF.